The source of this T cell receptor beta chain is a study of monozygotic twins with inflammatory bowel disease. Findings and limits, study-wide: Healthy co-twins exceeded IBD patients in TCRbeta diversity as measured by inverse Simpson.

Points on this clonotype: Antigen: not known.

Using the 5' RACE reads, TCRdb records one entry per CDR3 protein without DNA. The listing contains 150,000 to 200,000 distinct CDR3 sequences. CDR3 size: 17 residues. The germline gives CDR1 DFQATT, CDR2 SNEGSKA (reference sequence). The chain links TRBV20-1 to TRBJ1-5; TCRdb calls TRBD1, which cannot be checked without DNA. The specimen sequenced was blood. This receptor was obtained from a human donor with ulcerative colitis or Crohn's disease, or a healthy co-twin of an affected twin (not recorded which). The CDR3 sequence: CSARRTGDLRSNQPQHF.